Listed below are T cell receptor beta chains from one sample, sequenced in a study of technical replicates of blood from several donors. Assay: immunoSEQ multiplex PCR; the TCRdb copy retains only in-frame clones and omits some. In the table there are around 84,000 clones, around 97% of which are singletons. Source material: T cells isolated from PBMCs. Receptors were obtained from a human donor in good health. Both conserved end residues are part of each CDR3.

>TRBV5-5|TRBJ2-7
CASSLEGYEQYF
>TRBV14|TRBJ2-1
CASSQAGGRGNEQFF
>TRBV5-4|TRBJ2-1
CASSIDPQGTNEQFF
>TRBV5-1|TRBJ1-4
CASSFDRGEKLFF
>TRBV10-3|TRBJ2-7
CAIRRGGFEGEQYF
>TRBV6-6|TRBJ2-2
CASSYDQRTGELFF
>TRBV5-1|TRBJ2-3
CASSFGTGGADTQYF
>TRBV29-1|TRBJ2-1
CSVETRDRDNEQFF
>TRBV5-1|TRBJ2-3
CASSLAGGSGSTDTQYF
>TRBV11-1|TRBJ2-2
CASSFRGPDTGELFF
>TRBV29-1|TRBJ2-4
CSVEGGGESGDIQYF
>TRBV5-1|TRBJ2-5
CASSLVGGSGQETQYF
>TRBV7-9|TRBJ2-7
CASSLAGEWGLRKQYF
>TRBV27|TRBJ2-7
CASSRHSLDRAFSYEQYF
>TRBV6-1|TRBJ2-5
CASSEAQGTTPTTQYF
>TRBV11-2|TRBJ2-7
CASSSSGRSSYEQYF
>TRBV25-1|TRBJ1-1
CASSEGGNTEAFF
>TRBV4-1|TRBJ2-3
CASSQVVLLGPDTQYF
>TRBV25-1|TRBJ2-1
CASSRGAYNEQFF
>TRBV29-1|TRBJ2-7
CRQLRVFGLAGGPGLECSYEQYF
>TRBV6-1|TRBJ1-2
CASSDRDKYYGYTF
>TRBV28|TRBJ2-1
CASSFSGASYNEQFF
>TRBV19|TRBJ2-3
CASNQAGGDTQYF
>TRBV27|TRBJ2-1
CASSSRDRAPYSYNEQFF
>TRBV27|TRBJ1-2
CASSFSTGTYGYTF
>TRBV27|TRBJ2-6
CASTQPTGGAAGANVLTF
>TRBV13|TRBJ2-5
CASSPGTGGYETQYF
>TRBV5-1|TRBJ2-7
CASSLGRRQEHEF
>TRBV9|TRBJ2-3
CASSVEGARSDTQYF
>TRBV27|TRBJ2-3
CASSLSGGGNTDTQYF
>TRBV20-1|TRBJ1-2
CSAAGWILYTF